Below, 4 T cell receptor beta chains from the same sample are listed, as sequenced in a study of brain T cells in children with intractable seizures (dated by TCRdb to the early 2020s). The meaning of the sample's time point label: blood from clinic visit 5 months post-surgery; TSC patient then seizure free. Library preparation used the immunoSEQ multiplex PCR assay. TCRdb retrieved this table from immuneACCESS and kept in-frame rearrangements only. Not all clones are present; in checked studies, unresolved V genes account for under half, and no reason is known for the remainder. Present in this sample are about 320,000 clones, 93% of which were seen just once. Of the sample, 5.7% falls within the top ten clones. The sequences come from peripheral blood, collected roughly 5 months after surgery. The receptors derive from a boy under three years old with tuberous sclerosis and intractable seizures.

The chain employs TRBV6-5 and TRBJ2-5; 7 bases line up with TRBD1. J lost 5 bases, V lost 2 bases, and 5 bases had no gene match. The CDR3 spans 14 residues. CDR1 and CDR2 (germline): MNHEY, SVGAGI. CDR3: CASSYTGAMETQYF. CDR3 in DNA: TGTGCCAGCAGTTACACAGGGGCCATGGAGACCCAGTACTTC.

The chain links TRBV5-1 to TRBJ2-3; 7 bases align to TRBD1. Trimming cost V 0 bases and J 6 bases; bases outside gene matches: 7. From germline, CDR1 is SGHRS and CDR2 YFSETQ. This CDR3 is 15 amino acids long. The CDR3 DNA follows: TGCGCCAGCAGCTTGGGCCTACCCAGGGGGGATACGCAGTATTTT. This sequence encodes CASSLGLPRGDTQYF.

The chain links TRBV2 to TRBJ1-2; D perhaps matches TRBD1 (6 bases). V dropped 9 bases and J dropped 2 bases, with 25 bases sitting between them. This CDR3 has 17 residues. From germline, CDR1 is SNHLY and CDR2 FYNNEI. The CDR3 DNA is TGTGCCAGGCACGGTCGTCCGACTCAGGGGTACAACTATGGCTACACCTTC. It codes for CARHGRPTQGYNYGYTF. The full variable domain, rest sourced from reference TRBV2 and TRBJ1-2, is EPEVTQTPSHQVTQMGQEVILRCVPISNHLYFYWYRQILGQKVEFLVSFYNNEISEKSEIFDDQFSVERPDGSNFTLKIRSTKLEDSAMYFCARHGRPTQGYNYGYTFGSGTRLTVV.

The chain is built from TRBV28 and TRBJ1-3, with D possibly TRBD1 on 5 matching bases. The CDR3 sequence is 15 residues long. The V gene's germline CDR1 is MDHEN and CDR2 SYDVKM. V dropped 5 bases and J dropped 7 bases, with 18 bases sitting between them. CDR3 sequence: CASSAFKKGRNTIYF. Here the CDR3 DNA reads TGTGCCAGCAGTGCCTTTAAGAAGGGGAGGAACACCATATATTTT.